These T cell receptor beta chains were read from a single sample in a study of T-cell memory formation after mild COVID-19. TCRdb passed the 5' RACE reads through MiXCR, listing each CDR3 protein once. The profile shows roughly 240,000 distinct CDR3 sequences, less than 20% of them singletons. Sequenced input: PBMCs or a T cell subset sorted from them (not recorded which). These receptors were taken from an adult woman who had mild COVID-19 (a few samples of this study predate the infection). Cell type and time point are not known. The CDR3 runs from the conserved cysteine through the conserved F or W.

CDR3aa	len	v_gene	j_gene
CATRTGQGADTQYF	14	TRBV24-1	TRBJ2-3
CASSLGDKDAGYTF	14	TRBV5-1	TRBJ1-2
CASSRSTVLTDTQYF	15	TRBV23-1	TRBJ2-3
CASSLSLGAGGSTGELFF	18	TRBV12-3/TRBV12-4	TRBJ2-2
CASSLVPTGSSYEQYF	16	TRBV7-6	TRBJ2-7
CASTSPSVSYNEQFF	15	TRBV6-5	TRBJ2-1
CSVAQQLEGEAFF	13	TRBV29-1	TRBJ1-1
CASSLGLAINEQFF	14	TRBV12-3/TRBV12-4	TRBJ2-1
CASSQGIAGGWYNEQFF	17	TRBV4-1	TRBJ2-1
CASSQWTGQDGYTF	14	TRBV18	TRBJ1-2
CASSAPGQGDNEQFF	15	TRBV3-1	TRBJ2-1
CASTWGGNTGELFF	14	TRBV12-3/TRBV12-4	TRBJ2-2
CAWSNLDAEAFF	12	TRBV30	TRBJ1-1
CASSRFTGSTEAFF	14	TRBV6-5	TRBJ1-1
CASSPTGGSNYGYTF	15	TRBV18	TRBJ1-2
CASSFGKGQGSQEQFF	16	TRBV7-2	TRBJ2-1
CASSRREDTQYF	12	TRBV3-1	TRBJ2-3
CASSSQPLVIQETQYF	16	TRBV7-2	TRBJ2-5
CASSLGTGVHEQYF	14	TRBV12-3/TRBV12-4	TRBJ2-7
CASSQGQGRSSYEQYF	16	TRBV12-3/TRBV12-4	TRBJ2-7
CATSEQGVRDTQYF	14	TRBV24-1	TRBJ2-3
CASSLGRVGGTDTQYF	16	TRBV5-1	TRBJ2-3
CASSLDKGRVNTEAFF	16	TRBV5-6	TRBJ1-1
CASSYLQGVTEAFF	14	TRBV6-5	TRBJ1-1
CASSAKVGNTEAFF	14	TRBV7-8	TRBJ1-1
CASSLGLGEAFF	12	TRBV12-3/TRBV12-4	TRBJ1-1
CATSETGKMNEQFF	14	TRBV24-1	TRBJ2-1
CSAPLCGGLAGNCEQFF	17	TRBV20-1	TRBJ2-1
CASSYGRGRPNEQFF	15	TRBV6-2/TRBV6-3	TRBJ2-1
CASSYDKGDQPQHF	14	TRBV2	TRBJ1-5
CASSAYTTGQREKLFF	16	TRBV9	TRBJ1-4
CASSLIPTSGSTDTQYF	17	TRBV27	TRBJ2-3
CASSQGQGAIGNEQFF	16	TRBV3-1	TRBJ2-1
CASSLRTGTNTEAFF	15	TRBV12-3/TRBV12-4	TRBJ1-1
CASSQLAGVREQYF	14	TRBV5-5	TRBJ2-7
CASSNPRDRETEAFF	15	TRBV6-5	TRBJ1-1
CASRNGVSYEQYF	13	TRBV5-1	TRBJ2-7
CASSPTLDQETQYF	14	TRBV7-9	TRBJ2-5
CASSQGPGRENQPQHF	16	TRBV4-2	TRBJ1-5
CSARAGTSSGDTQYF	15	TRBV20-1	TRBJ2-3
CASRATGKVNQPQHF	15	TRBV6-2/TRBV6-3	TRBJ1-5
CASSSSRFRSGTRYNEQFF	19	TRBV6-5	TRBJ2-1
CASSLNRGREKLFF	14	TRBV12-3/TRBV12-4	TRBJ1-4
CASSSDRGRQFF	12	TRBV11-2	TRBJ2-1
CASSYSLAGAYEQFF	15	TRBV6-5	TRBJ2-1
CASSYSLPYEQYF	13	TRBV6-2/TRBV6-3	TRBJ2-7
CASSLEGANSPLHF	14	TRBV7-9	TRBJ1-6
CASSLTSHPANVLTF	15	TRBV7-3	TRBJ2-6
CASSPGHPQGEQYF	14	TRBV5-1	TRBJ2-7
CASSYDGGRNTYNEQFF	17	TRBV6-5	TRBJ2-1
CASTGWTSGGQETQYF	16	TRBV19	TRBJ2-5